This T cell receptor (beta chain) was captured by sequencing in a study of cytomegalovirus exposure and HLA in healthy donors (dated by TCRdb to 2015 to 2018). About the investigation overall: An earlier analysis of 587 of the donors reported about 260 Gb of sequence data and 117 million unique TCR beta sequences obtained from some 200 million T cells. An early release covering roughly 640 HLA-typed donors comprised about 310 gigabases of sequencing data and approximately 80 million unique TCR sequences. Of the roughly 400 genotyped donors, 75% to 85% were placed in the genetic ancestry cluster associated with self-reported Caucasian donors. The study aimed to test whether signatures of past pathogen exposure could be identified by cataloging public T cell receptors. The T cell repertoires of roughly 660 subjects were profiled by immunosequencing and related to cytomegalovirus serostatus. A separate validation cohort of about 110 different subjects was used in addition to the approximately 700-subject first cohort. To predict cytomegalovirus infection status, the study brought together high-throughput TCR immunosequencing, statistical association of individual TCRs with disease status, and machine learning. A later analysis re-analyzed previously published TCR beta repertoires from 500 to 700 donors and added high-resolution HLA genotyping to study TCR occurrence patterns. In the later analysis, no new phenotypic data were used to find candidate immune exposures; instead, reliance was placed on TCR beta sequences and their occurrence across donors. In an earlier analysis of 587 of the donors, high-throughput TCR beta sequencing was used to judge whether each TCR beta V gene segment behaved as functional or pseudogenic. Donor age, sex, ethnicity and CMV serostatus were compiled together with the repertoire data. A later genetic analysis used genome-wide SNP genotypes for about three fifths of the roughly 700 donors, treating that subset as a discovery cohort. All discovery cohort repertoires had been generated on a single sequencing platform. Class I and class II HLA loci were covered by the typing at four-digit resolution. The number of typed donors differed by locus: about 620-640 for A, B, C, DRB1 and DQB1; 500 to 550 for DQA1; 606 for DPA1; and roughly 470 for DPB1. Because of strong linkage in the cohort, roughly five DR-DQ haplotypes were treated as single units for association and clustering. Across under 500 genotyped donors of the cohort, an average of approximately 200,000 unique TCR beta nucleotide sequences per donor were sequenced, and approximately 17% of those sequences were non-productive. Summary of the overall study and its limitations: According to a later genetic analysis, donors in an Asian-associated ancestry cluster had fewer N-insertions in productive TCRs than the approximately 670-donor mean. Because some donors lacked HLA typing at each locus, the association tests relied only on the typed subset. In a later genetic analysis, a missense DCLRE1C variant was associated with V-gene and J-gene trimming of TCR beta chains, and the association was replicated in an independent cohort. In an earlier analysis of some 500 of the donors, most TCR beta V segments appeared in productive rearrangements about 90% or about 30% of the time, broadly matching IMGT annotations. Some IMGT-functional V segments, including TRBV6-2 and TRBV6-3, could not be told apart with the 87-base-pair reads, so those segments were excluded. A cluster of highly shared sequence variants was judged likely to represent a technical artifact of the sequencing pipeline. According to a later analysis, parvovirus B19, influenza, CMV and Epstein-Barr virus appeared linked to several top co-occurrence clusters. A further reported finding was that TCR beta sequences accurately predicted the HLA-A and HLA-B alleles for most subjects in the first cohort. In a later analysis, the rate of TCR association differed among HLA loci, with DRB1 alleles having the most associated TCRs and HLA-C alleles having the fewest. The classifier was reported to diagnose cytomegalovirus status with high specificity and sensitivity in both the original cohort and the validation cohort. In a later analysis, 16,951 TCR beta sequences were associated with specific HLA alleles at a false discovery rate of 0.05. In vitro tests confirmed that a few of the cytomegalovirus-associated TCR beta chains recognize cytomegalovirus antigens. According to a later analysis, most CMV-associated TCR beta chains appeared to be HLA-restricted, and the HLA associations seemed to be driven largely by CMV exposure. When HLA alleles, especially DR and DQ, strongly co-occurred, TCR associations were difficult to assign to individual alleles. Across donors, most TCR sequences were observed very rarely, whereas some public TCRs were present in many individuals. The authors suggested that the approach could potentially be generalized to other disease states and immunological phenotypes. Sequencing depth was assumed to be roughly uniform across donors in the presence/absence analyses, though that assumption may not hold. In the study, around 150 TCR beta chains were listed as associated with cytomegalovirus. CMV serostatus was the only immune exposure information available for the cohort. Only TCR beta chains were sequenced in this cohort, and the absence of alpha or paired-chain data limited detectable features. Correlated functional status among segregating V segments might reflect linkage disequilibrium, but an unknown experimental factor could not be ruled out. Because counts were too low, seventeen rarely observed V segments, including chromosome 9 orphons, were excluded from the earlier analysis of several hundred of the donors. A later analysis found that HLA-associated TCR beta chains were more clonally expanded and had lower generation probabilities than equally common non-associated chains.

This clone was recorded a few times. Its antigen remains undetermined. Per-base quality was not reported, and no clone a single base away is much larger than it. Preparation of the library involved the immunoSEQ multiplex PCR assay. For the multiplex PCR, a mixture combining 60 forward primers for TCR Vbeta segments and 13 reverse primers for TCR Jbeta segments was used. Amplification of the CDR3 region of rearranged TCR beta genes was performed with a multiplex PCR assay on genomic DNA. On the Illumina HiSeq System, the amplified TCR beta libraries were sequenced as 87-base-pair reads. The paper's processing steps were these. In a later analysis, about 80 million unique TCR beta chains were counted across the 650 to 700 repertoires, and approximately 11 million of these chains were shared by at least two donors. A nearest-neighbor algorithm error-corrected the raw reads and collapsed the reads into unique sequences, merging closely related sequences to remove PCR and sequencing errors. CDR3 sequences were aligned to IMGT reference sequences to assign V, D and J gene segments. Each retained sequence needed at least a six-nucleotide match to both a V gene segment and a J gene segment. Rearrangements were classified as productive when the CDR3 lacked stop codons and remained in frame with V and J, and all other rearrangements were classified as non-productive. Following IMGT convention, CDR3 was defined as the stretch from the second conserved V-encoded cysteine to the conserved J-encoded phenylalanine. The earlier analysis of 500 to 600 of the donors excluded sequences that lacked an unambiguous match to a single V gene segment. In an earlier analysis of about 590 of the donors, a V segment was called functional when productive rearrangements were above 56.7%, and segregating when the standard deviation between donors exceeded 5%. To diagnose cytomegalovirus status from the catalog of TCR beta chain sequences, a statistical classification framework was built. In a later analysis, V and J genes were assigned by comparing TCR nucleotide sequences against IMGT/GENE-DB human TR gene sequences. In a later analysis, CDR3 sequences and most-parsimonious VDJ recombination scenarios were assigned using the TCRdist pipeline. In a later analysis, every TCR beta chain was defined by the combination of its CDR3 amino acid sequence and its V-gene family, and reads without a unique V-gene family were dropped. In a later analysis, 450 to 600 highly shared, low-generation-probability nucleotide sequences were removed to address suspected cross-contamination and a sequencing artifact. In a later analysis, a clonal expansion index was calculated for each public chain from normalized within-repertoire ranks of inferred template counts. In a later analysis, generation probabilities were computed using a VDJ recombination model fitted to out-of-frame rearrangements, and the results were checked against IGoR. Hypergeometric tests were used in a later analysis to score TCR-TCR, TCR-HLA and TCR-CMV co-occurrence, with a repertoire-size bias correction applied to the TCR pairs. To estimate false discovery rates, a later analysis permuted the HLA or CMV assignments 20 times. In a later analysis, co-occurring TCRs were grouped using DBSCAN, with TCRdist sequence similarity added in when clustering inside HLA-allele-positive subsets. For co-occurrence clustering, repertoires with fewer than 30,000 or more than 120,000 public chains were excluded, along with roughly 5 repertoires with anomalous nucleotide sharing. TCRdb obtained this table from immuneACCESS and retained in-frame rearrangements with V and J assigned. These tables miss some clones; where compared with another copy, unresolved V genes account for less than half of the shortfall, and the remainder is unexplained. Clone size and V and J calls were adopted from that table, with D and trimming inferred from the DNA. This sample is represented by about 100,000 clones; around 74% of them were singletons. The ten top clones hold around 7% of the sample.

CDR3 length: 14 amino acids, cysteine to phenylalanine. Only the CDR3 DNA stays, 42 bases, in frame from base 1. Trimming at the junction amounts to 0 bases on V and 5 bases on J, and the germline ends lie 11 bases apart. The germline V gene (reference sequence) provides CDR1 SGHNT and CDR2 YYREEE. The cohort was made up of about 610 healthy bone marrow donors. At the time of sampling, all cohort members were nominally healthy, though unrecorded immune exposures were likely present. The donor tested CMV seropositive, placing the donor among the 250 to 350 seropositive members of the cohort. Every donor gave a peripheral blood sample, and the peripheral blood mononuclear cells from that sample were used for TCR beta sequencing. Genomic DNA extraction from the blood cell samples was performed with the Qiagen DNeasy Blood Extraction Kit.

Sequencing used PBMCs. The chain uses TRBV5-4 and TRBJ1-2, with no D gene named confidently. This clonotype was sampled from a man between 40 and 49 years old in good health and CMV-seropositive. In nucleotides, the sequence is TGTGCCAGCAGCTTGGCCGGCCAGGTTTATGGCTACACCTTC. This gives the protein CASSLAGQVYGYTF.